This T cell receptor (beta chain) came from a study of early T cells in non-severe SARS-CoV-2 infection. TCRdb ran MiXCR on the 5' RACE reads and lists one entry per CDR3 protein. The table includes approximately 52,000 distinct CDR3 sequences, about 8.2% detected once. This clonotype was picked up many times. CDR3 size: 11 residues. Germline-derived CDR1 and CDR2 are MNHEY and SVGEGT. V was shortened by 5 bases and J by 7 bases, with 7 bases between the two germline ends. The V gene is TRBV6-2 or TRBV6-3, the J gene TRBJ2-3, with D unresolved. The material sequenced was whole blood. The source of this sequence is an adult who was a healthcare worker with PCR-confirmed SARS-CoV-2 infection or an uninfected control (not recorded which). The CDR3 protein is CASSIRNTQYF. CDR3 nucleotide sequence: TGTGCCAGCAGTATACGAAATACGCAGTATTTT.